This T cell receptor (beta chain) was obtained from a study of blood T cells in healthy people across ages. Findings and limits, study-wide: Changes in expanded clonotypes were possibly confounded, as the CMV status of donors was unknown.

Of note for this clonotype: Its antigen is undetermined.

The CDR3 is 14 amino acids. The germline CDR1 and CDR2 sequences are MNHEY and SMNVEV (reference sequence). V shed 2 bases and J shed 9 bases, with 11 bases lying between them. Total RNA, at least 6 micrograms per sample, came from PBMCs. Sample-barcoded 5' priming and a J-beta primer mix drove a second PCR of about 7 to 11 cycles. TCRdb used MiXCR to reprocess the 5' RACE reads, holding one entry per CDR3 protein. Among roughly 800,000 distinct CDR3 sequences, 58% were seen once, and the ten largest hold roughly 22%. The chain is built from TRBV27 and TRBJ1-6, with D hard to call. The TCR comes from a man younger than 40 in good health. Input material: blood. The CDR3 protein is CASSLGGFGSPLHF. CDR3 nucleotide sequence: TGTGCCAGCAGTTTAGGAGGATTCGGTTCACCCCTCCACTTT.